Listed below are T cell receptor beta chains from one sample, sequenced in a study of technical replicates of blood from a few donors. Using immunoSEQ multiplex PCR, the repertoire was profiled, and TCRdb retains in-frame clones only, with some absent. This sample has roughly 72,000 clones, with more than 85% found just once. Sequencing used T cells isolated from PBMCs. The receptors derive from a human donor in good health. CDR3s include the opening cysteine and the closing phenylalanine or tryptophan. Expanded clones are given a class, and other clones once, few, many or no size at all.

TRBJ2-5	TRBV15	.	CATSDRVTQTQYF
TRBJ2-2	TRBV2	.	CASSGARPAGELFF
TRBJ2-5	TRBV28	.	CASSSDRAGRETQYF
TRBJ2-1	TRBV6-1	.	CASSPNEQFF
TRBJ2-7	TRBV10-3	.	CATRTGEGYEQYF
TRBJ2-3	TRBV18	.	CASSIQGPPPPLPDTQYF
TRBJ2-2	TRBV2	.	CASNPEGYGELFF
TRBJ2-5	TRBV27	.	CASSWTGAETQYF
TRBJ2-3	TRBV27	.	CASSNDRGEVDTQYF
TRBJ2-7	TRBV5-1	.	CASSLGSGSPSEQYF
TRBJ2-7	TRBV5-1	.	CASSLGDRSYEQYF
TRBJ1-1	TRBV10-3	.	CAISRQGLGTEAFF
TRBJ2-7	TRBV28	.	CASRYKMGLAGGYEQYF
TRBJ2-1	TRBV6-5	.	CASSSPPGTSGYEQFF
TRBJ1-2	TRBV7-2	.	CASSSGGRGLSGVGYTF
TRBJ1-5	TRBV19	.	CASTLSGQYNQPQHF
TRBJ2-1	TRBV5-1	.	CASSLTLAGGEQFF
TRBJ2-5	TRBV10-3	.	CATEPAREKRETQYF
TRBJ2-7	TRBV27	.	CASSPSPPVLDEQYF
TRBJ1-2	TRBV6-5	.	CASSYDGGYTF
TRBJ2-7	TRBV15	.	CATSRDLRTGVIEQYF
TRBJ2-1	TRBV19	.	CASQAGGPYNEQFF
TRBJ2-2	TRBV27	.	CAISGRNTGELFF
TRBJ1-2	TRBV6-5	.	CASSYHRQASFYGYTF
TRBJ2-3	TRBV6-5	.	CASSPGGHTQYF
TRBJ2-1	TRBV14	.	CASSQENFLGLATAPYNEQFF
TRBJ1-1	TRBV28	.	CASSLSAGGLTEAFF
TRBJ2-3	TRBV9	.	CASSAQLAWRVTDTQYF
TRBJ2-1	TRBV6-1	.	CASITSGGHNEQFF
TRBJ2-2	TRBV5-1	.	CASSLGQPNTGELFF
TRBJ2-1	TRBV29-1	.	CRGDRGRNEQFF
TRBJ2-7	TRBV9	.	CASSTGGDEQYF
TRBJ2-7	TRBV27	.	CASSLKGQGYEQYF
TRBJ2-1	TRBV4-1	.	CASSQGLSNRPFNNEQFF
TRBJ1-5	TRBV30	.	CAWRTGQGIQPQHF
TRBJ2-7	TRBV19	.	CASSGTYEQYF
TRBJ1-3	TRBV18	.	CASSPRAENTIYF
TRBJ2-3	TRBV2	.	CASSAELAGVSTDTQYF
TRBJ2-7	TRBV6-4	once	CASSDSSLAGGEQYF
TRBJ2-4	TRBV27	.	CASSFPLAGGAKNIQYF
TRBJ1-2	TRBV5-8	.	CASSFDRDRLYHGYTF
TRBJ2-7	TRBV5-4	.	CASSSPGLAGGSPYEQYF
TRBJ2-1	TRBV6-5	once	CASSYSRTGYYNEQFF
TRBJ2-7	TRBV11-1	once	CASRDSSYEQYF
TRBJ1-1	TRBV6-1	.	CASSEQTLNTEAFF
TRBJ1-5	TRBV19	.	CASSRGTGNQPQHF
TRBJ2-3	TRBV10-3	.	CAIRQGELTDTQYF
TRBJ2-1	TRBV11-3	once	CASSALAGVSNEQFF
TRBJ1-2	TRBV6-5	.	CASSYSVEGGYYTF
TRBJ2-7	TRBV5-1	.	CASSSPGQLNEQYF